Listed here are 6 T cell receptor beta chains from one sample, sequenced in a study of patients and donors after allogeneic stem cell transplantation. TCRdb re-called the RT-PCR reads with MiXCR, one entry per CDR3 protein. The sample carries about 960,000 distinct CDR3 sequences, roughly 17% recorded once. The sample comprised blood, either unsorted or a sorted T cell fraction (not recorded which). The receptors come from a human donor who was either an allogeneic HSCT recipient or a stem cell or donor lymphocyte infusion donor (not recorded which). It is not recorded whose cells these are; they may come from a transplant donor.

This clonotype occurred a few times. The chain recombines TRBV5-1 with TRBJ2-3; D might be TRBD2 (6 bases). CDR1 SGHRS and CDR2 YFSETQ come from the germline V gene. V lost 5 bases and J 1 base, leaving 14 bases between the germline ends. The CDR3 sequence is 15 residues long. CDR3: CASRLTGTRTDTQYF. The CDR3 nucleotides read TGCGCCAGCAGACTGACGGGGACTCGCACAGATACGCAGTATTTT.

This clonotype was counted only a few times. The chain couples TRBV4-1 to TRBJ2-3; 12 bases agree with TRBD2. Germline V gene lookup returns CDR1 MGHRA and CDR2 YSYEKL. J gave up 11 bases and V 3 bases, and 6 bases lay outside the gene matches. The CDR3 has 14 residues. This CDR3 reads CASSQVLTSGRQYF. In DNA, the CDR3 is TGCGCCAGCAGCCAGGTTTTGACTAGCGGGAGGCAGTATTTT.

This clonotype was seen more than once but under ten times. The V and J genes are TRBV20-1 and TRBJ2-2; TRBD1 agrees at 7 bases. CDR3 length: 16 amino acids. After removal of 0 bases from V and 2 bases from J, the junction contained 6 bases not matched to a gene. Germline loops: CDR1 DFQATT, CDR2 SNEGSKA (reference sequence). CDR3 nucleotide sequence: TGCAGTGCTAGAGAGCATGGGACAGTCAACACCGGGGAGCTGTTTTTT. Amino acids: CSAREHGTVNTGELFF.

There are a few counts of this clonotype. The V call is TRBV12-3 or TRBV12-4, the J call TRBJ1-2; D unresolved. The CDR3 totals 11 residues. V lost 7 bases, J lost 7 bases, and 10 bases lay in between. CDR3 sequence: CASTLVGGYTF. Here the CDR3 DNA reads TGTGCCAGCACCCTGGTGGGTGGCTACACCTTC.

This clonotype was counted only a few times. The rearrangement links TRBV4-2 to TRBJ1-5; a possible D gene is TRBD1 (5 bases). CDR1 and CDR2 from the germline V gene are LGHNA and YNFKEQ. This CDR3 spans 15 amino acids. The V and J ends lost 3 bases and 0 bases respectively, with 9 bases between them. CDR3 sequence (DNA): TGTGCCAGCAGCCAGACAGATTATAGCAATCAGCCCCAGCATTTT. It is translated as CASSQTDYSNQPQHF.

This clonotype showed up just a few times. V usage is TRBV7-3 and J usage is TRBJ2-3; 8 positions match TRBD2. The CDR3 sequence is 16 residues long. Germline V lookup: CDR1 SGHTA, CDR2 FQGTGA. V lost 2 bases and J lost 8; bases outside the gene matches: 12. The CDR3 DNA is TGTGCCAGCAGCTTAGTTAGCGGGAAAGTTAGCGGTACGCAGTATTTT. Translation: CASSLVSGKVSGTQYF.